The 8 T cell receptor beta chains given below trace back to one sample, sequenced in a study of radiation and T cells in renal cell carcinoma. The repertoire was sequenced with immunoSEQ multiplex PCR; TCRdb's copy has only in-frame clones and lacks some. The data show 90,000 to 100,000 clones, more than 65% seen once. Time point denoted: blood 4 weeks post-SBRT, at nephrectomy. The treatment here: 15 Gy SBRT to primary tumor, nephrectomy 4 weeks later. Sequencing used blood, obtained from a patient whose treatment included radiotherapy and nephrectomy. The receptors come from a man in his 60s with renal cell carcinoma.

The chain combines TRBV15 with TRBJ1-5; perhaps TRBD1 as D (6 bases). Trimming cost V 0 bases and J 5 bases, with 20 bases left between them. The V gene's germline CDR1 is LNHNV and CDR2 YYDKDF (reference sequence). The CDR3 is 18 residues long. The CDR3 region is CATSREVLIGQHDQPQHF. The CDR3 bases are TGTGCCACCAGCAGAGAAGTTCTAATTGGACAGCACGATCAGCCCCAGCATTTT.

This chain links TRBV28 with TRBJ2-7, with unresolved D. Germline lookup yields CDR1 MDHEN and CDR2 SYDVKM. V shed 4 bases and J shed 3 bases, with 13 bases lying between them. CDR3 length: 14 residues. The CDR3: CASSSPPEVYEQYF. CDR3 coding DNA: TGTGCCAGCAGTTCCCCCCCCGAGGTCTACGAGCAGTACTTC.

In this sample, this clone turned up a few times. The chain carries TRBV2 and TRBJ2-7, with 11 bases matching TRBD2. Germline CDR1 SNHLY, CDR2 FYNNEI. Germline trimming cut 4 bases from V and 7 bases from J; bases unmatched to any gene: 12. The CDR3 is 16 amino acids. The CDR3 region has the DNA TGTGCCAGCAGTGTAGACAGTAGCGGGAGGGCGGGAGAGCAGTACTTC. Its protein product is CASSVDSSGRAGEQYF.

The chain employs TRBV29-1 and TRBJ2-7; no clear D gene. CDR3 size: 11 residues. Germline V gives CDR1 SQVTM, CDR2 ANQGSEA. The V end lost 5 bases, the J end lost 0 bases, and 5 bases lay between the germline ends. CDR3 region: CSVTVSYEQYF. The CDR3 DNA reads TGCAGCGTTACCGTCTCCTACGAGCAGTACTTC.

The count of this clone is one. The genes are TRBV15 and TRBJ2-3, with D possibly TRBD1 on 6 matching bases. The germline V gene encodes CDR1 LNHNV and CDR2 YYDKDF (reference sequence). Trimming left V 0 bases short and J 0 bases short, with 10 bases between. This CDR3 is built from 16 residues. The CDR3 DNA follows: TGTGCCACCAGCAGAGAGGGGACAACTAGCACAGATACGCAGTATTTT. It is translated as CATSREGTTSTDTQYF.

Only one count was recorded for this clone. CDR3 bases: TGTGCCTGGAGTGTCGGGACCGATGTGACCCAGTACTTC. Residues: CAWSVGTDVTQYF. J is TRBJ2-5 and V is TRBV30; D could derive from TRBD1 or TRBD2 (5 bases each). The V end was cut by 0 bases, the J end by 7 bases, with 12 bases between. This CDR3 comprises 13 residues. Germline V gives CDR1 GTSNPN, CDR2 SVGIG (reference sequence).

The chain joins TRBV5-6 to TRBJ2-6; D gene unclear. Trimming shortened V by 5 bases and J by 0 bases, and 9 bases separated the two germline ends. Germline CDR1 is SGHDT and CDR2 is YYEEEE. The CDR3 runs 15 residues. CDR3 region: CASRMYSSGANVLTF. The DNA for the CDR3 is TGTGCCAGCAGGATGTATAGCTCTGGGGCCAACGTCCTGACTTTC.

The chain employs TRBV28 and TRBJ1-4; possibly TRBD1 for D (5 bases). CDR1 and CDR2 (germline): MDHEN, SYDVKM. The CDR3 length is 16 residues. Trimming took off 3 bases at V and 2 bases at J, with 13 bases between the two ends. This CDR3 reads CASSLPTETTNEKLFF. The CDR3 DNA follows: TGTGCCAGCAGTTTGCCGACAGAAACCACTAATGAAAAACTGTTTTTT.